A single sample gave rise to the 8 T cell receptor beta chains below, sequenced in a study of blood T cell repertoires in COVID-19. Sequencing was performed with immunoSEQ multiplex PCR; in TCRdb, only in-frame clones are kept and a portion is missing. The sample yields 360,000 or so clones, around 90% seen once. Sequencing was done on a sample of peripheral blood. Every receptor here comes from a woman in her sixties with COVID-19, enrolled during active disease.

The rearrangement links TRBV7-2 to TRBJ1-1; 8 nucleotides match TRBD1. CDR3 size: 13 residues. Germline lookup yields CDR1 SGHTA and CDR2 FQGNSA. The trim removed 6 bases at V and 3 bases at J, leaving 3 bases unmatched. As DNA, the CDR3 is TGTGCCAGCAGTCCAGGGGGCCACACTGAAGCTTTCTTT. Protein: CASSPGGHTEAFF.

The genes are TRBV3-1 (or the pseudogene TRBV3-2) and TRBJ2-2; TRBD2 agrees at 9 bases. Germline values: CDR1 LGHDT, CDR2 YNNKEL (reference sequence). The CDR3 spans 15 residues. V dropped 4 bases and J dropped 2; count of bases not matched to a gene: 2. This CDR3 reads CASSLGTSNTGELFF. CDR3 DNA sequence: TGTGCCAGCAGCCTGGGGACTAGCAACACCGGGGAGCTGTTTTTT.

The J gene is TRBJ1-1, the V gene TRBV14, with D possibly matching TRBD1 (6 bases). Germline CDR1 and CDR2: SGHDN and FVKESK. V lost 0 bases to trimming and J lost 5 bases, with 10 bases between them. The CDR3 contains 14 residues. CDR3 DNA: TGTGCCAGCAGCCAAGATCTTAGGGGGACTGAAGCTTTCTTT. It codes for CASSQDLRGTEAFF.

V and J are TRBV6-5 and TRBJ2-3; 12 nucleotides line up with TRBD2. V shed 6 bases and J 7 bases; nucleotides not matched to a gene: 8. Germline values: CDR1 MNHEY, CDR2 SVGAGI. This CDR3 has 15 residues. In DNA form, the CDR3 reads TGTGCCAGCAGCACTCTAGCGGGGGGGCCGAATACGCAGTATTTT. It is translated as CASSTLAGGPNTQYF.

This rearrangement joins TRBV7-2 to TRBJ1-3, with a weak D call TRBD1 (6 bases). CDR1 is SGHTA, CDR2 FQGNSA, per germline. The V end was cut by 7 bases, the J end by 4 bases, with 14 bases between. This CDR3 region has 14 residues. DNA of the CDR3: TGTGCCAGCAAACCTACAGGGATGGGAAACACCATATATTTT. Translating it yields CASKPTGMGNTIYF. The full variable domain, rest sourced from reference TRBV7-2 and TRBJ1-3, is GAGVSQSPSNKVTEKGKDVELRCDPISGHTALYWYRQSLGQGLEFLIYFQGNSAPDKSGLPSDRFSAERTGGSVSTLTIQRTQQEDSAVYLCASKPTGMGNTIYFGEGSWLTVV.

This chain joins TRBV12-3 or TRBV12-4 and TRBJ1-5, with D possibly TRBD1 on 5 matching bases. V lost 3 bases and J 9 bases, leaving 12 bases between the germline ends. This CDR3 has 13 amino acids. In DNA, the CDR3 is TGTGCCAGCAGTTTGGAAGGGGTGGGGCCCCAGCATTTT. It is translated as CASSLEGVGPQHF.

This clone was picked up one time. This chain connects TRBV19 to TRBJ1-2; D ambiguous. Germline V gives CDR1 LNHDA, CDR2 SQIVND (reference sequence). The CDR3 spans 12 residues. V was trimmed by 2 bases and J by 5 bases, leaving 6 bases between them. DNA for the CDR3: TGTGCCAGTAGTATATTCAATTATGGCTACACCTTC. Its translation is CASSIFNYGYTF.

This clone was picked up a small number of times. The chain carries TRBV7-2 and TRBJ1-6, with D tentatively TRBD1 (6 bases). The V gene lost 1 base and the J gene lost 10 bases, with 14 bases spanning the gap. The V gene's germline CDR1 is SGHTA and CDR2 FQGNSA. The CDR3 is 15 amino acids. The CDR3 protein is CASSLGRQGHSPLHF. The CDR3 bases are TGTGCCAGCAGCTTAGGTCGGCAGGGGCACTCACCCCTCCACTTT.